This entry features one TCR beta chain sequence. The record originates from a study of blood T cell repertoires in COVID-19. About the study: COVID-19 samples from acute and convalescent phases originated in the United States, Italy and Spain. The cDNA or gDNA used as material had been derived from T cells, B-cell-depleted T cells, or PBMCs.

V lost 6 bases and J lost 2; bases outside the gene matches: 14. Looked up from germline, CDR1 is SGHAT and CDR2 is FQNNGV. This CDR3 contains 18 residues. Sequenced by immunoSEQ multiplex PCR; TCRdb stores in-frame clones only, minus some. The sample holds fewer than 110,000 clones, roughly 87% seen once. This clonotype was obtained from a human donor in a cohort sampled during active COVID-19. The sequencing input was peripheral blood. The genes are TRBV11-2 and TRBJ2-7; 12 nucleotides agree with TRBD2. The CDR3 protein is CASRTTSGGSQRPYEQYF. CDR3 nucleotide sequence: TGTGCCAGCAGAACGACTAGCGGGGGCTCCCAGAGACCCTACGAGCAGTACTTC.